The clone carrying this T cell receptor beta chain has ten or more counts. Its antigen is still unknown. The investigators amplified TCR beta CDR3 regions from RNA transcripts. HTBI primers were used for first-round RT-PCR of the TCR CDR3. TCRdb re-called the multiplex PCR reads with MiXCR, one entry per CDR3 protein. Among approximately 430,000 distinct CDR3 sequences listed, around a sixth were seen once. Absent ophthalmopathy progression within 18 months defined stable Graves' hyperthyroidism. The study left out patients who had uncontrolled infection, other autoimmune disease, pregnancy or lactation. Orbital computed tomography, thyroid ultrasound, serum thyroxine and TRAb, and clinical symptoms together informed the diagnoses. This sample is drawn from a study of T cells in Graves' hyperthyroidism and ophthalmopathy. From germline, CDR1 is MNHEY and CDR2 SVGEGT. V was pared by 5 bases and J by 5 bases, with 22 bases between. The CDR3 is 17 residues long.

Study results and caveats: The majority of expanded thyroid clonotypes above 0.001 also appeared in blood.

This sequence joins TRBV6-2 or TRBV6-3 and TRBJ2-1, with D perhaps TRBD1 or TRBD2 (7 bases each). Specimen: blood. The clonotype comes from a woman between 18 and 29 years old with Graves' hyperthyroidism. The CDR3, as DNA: TGTGCCAGCAGTCTATCGCCCAGGGGGGGCCTGAACAATGAGCAGTTCTTC. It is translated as CASSLSPRGGLNNEQFF.